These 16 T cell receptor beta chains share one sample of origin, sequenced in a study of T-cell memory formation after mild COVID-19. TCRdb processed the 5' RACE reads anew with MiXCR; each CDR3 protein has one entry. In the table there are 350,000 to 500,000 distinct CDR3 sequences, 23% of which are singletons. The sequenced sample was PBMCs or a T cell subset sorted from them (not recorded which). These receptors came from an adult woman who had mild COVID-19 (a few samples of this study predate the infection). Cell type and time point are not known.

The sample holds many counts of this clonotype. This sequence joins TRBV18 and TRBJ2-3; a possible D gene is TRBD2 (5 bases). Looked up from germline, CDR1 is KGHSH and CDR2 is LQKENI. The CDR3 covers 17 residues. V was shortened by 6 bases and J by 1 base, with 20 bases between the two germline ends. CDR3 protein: CASSPVAIRPRTDTQYF. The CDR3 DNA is TGTGCCAGCTCTCCTGTAGCGATTCGACCCCGCACAGATACGCAGTATTTT.

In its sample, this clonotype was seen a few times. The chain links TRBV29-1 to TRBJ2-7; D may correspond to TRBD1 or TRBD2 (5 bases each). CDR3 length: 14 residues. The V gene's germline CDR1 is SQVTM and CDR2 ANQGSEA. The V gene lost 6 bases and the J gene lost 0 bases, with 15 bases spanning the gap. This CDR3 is CSVAGTTSSYEQYF. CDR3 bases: TGCAGCGTAGCCGGGACGACAAGCTCCTACGAGCAGTACTTC.

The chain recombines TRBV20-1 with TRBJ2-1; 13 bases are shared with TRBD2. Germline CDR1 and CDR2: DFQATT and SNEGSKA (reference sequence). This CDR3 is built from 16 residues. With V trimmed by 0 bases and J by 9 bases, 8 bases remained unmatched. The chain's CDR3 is CSARDLQLAGGSEQFF. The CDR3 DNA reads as TGCAGTGCTAGAGACCTCCAACTAGCGGGAGGGAGTGAGCAGTTCTTC.

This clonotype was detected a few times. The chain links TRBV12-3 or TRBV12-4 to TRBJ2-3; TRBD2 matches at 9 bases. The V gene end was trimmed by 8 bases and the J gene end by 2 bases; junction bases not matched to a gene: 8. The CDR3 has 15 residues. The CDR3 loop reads CASLGPSGATDTQYF. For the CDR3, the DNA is TGTGCCAGCCTTGGGCCTAGCGGGGCCACAGATACGCAGTATTTT.

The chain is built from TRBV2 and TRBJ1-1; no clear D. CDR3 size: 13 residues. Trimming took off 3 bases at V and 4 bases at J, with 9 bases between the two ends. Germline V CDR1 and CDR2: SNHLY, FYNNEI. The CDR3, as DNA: TGTGCCAGCAGTGAGAGGTGGAGCACTGAAGCTTTCTTT. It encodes CASSERWSTEAFF.

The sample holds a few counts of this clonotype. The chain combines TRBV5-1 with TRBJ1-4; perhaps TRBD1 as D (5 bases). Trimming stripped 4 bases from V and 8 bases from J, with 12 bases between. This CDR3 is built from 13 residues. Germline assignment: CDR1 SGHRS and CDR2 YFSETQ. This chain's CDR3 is CASSPQGSEKLFF. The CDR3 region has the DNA TGCGCCAGCAGCCCCCAGGGTTCAGAAAAACTGTTTTTT.

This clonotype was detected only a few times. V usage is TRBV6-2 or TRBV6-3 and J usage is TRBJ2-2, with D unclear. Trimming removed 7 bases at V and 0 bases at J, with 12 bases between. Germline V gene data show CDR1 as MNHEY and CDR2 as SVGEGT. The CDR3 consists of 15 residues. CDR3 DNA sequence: TGTGCCAGCAAGGGTGTGGCCCCGAACACCGGGGAGCTGTTTTTT. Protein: CASKGVAPNTGELFF.

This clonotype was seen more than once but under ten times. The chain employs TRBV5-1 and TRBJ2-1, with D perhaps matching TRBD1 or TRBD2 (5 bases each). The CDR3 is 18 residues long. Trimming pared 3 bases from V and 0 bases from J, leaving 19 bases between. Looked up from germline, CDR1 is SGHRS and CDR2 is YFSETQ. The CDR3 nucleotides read TGCGCCAGCAGCTCCCTGGGGGAGCGAACGAGCTCCTACAATGAGCAGTTCTTC. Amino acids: CASSSLGERTSSYNEQFF.

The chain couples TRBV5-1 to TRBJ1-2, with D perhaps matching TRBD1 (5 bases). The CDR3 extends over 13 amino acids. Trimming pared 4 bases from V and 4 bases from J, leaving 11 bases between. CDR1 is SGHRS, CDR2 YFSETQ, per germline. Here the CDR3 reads CASSTGQSYGYTF. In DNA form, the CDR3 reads TGCGCCAGCAGCACTGGACAAAGCTATGGCTACACCTTC. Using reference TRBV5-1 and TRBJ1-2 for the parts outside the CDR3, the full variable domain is KAGVTQTPRYLIKTRGQQVTLSCSPISGHRSVSWYQQTPGQGLQFLFEYFSETQRNKGNFPGRFSGRQFSNSRSEMNVSTLELGDSALYLCASSTGQSYGYTFGSGTRLTVV.

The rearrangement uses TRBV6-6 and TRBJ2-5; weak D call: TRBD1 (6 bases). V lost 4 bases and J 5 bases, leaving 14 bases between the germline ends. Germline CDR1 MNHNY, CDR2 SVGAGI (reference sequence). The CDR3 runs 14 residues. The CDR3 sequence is CASSSQGIGETQYF. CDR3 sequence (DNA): TGTGCCAGCAGTTCCCAGGGGATTGGGGAGACCCAGTACTTC.

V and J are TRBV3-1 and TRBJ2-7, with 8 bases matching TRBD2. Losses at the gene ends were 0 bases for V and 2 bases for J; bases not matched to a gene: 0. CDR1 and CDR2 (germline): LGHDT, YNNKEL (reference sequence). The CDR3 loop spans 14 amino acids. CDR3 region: CASSQELAAYEQYF. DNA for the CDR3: TGTGCCAGCAGCCAAGAACTAGCGGCCTACGAGCAGTACTTC.

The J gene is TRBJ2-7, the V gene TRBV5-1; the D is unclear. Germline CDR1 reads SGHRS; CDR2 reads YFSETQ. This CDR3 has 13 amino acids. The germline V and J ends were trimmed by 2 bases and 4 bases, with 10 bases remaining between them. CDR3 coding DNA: TGCGCCAGCAGCTTTCTGGGCGAGTACGAGCAGTACTTC. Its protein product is CASSFLGEYEQYF.

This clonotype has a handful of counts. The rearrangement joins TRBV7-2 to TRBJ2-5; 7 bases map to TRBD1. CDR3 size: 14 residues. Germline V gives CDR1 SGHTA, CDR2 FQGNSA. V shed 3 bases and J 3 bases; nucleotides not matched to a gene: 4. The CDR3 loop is CASSLTGREETQYF. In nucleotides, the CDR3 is TGTGCCAGCAGCTTGACAGGGCGCGAAGAGACCCAGTACTTC.

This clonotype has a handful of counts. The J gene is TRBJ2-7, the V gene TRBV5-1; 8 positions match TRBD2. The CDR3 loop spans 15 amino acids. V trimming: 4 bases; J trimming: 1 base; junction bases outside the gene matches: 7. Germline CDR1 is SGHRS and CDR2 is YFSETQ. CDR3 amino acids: CASSRSGSGSYEQYF. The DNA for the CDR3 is TGCGCCAGCAGCCGGAGCGGGAGTGGGTCCTACGAGCAGTACTTC.

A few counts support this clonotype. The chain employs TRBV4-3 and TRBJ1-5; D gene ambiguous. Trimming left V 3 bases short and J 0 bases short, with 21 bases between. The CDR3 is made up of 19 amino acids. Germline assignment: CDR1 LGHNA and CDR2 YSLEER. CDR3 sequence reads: CASSQGRLTVPYSNQPQHF. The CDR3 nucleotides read TGCGCCAGCAGCCAGGGGAGGTTAACAGTACCTTATAGCAATCAGCCCCAGCATTTT.

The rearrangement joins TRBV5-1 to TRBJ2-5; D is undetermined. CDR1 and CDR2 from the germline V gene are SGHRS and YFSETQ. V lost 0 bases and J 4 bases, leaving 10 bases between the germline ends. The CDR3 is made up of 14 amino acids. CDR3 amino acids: CASSLGSSGETQYF. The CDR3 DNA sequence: TGCGCCAGCAGCTTGGGCAGTTCAGGAGAGACCCAGTACTTC.